This T cell receptor (beta chain) comes out of a study of shared clonotypes between healthy human individuals. The CDR3 has 14 amino acids. Trimming cost V 6 bases and J 4 bases; bases outside gene matches: 3. CDR1 MDHEN and CDR2 SYDVKM come from the germline V gene. As to this clone: Its matching antigen is unknown.

Study conclusions and caveats: At large depth, rarefaction still showed sorted-subset sequencing to be incomplete. The sampled material consisted only of blood, and tissue repertoires are likely to differ.

The method was immunoSEQ multiplex PCR; TCRdb's version includes in-frame clones alone and lacks a portion of them. The sample includes 950,000 to 1,300,000 clones, about 74% of them seen just once. The sequenced sample was memory CD4+ T cells sorted from blood. Subset: CD45RA-negative fraction. The rearrangement joins TRBV28 to TRBJ2-1; 10 bases map to TRBD1. The source of this sequence is a man between 18 and 29 years old in good health. The CDR3 sequence: CASRGQGPYNEQFF. DNA for the CDR3: TGTGCCAGCAGGGGACAGGGGCCATACAATGAGCAGTTCTTC.